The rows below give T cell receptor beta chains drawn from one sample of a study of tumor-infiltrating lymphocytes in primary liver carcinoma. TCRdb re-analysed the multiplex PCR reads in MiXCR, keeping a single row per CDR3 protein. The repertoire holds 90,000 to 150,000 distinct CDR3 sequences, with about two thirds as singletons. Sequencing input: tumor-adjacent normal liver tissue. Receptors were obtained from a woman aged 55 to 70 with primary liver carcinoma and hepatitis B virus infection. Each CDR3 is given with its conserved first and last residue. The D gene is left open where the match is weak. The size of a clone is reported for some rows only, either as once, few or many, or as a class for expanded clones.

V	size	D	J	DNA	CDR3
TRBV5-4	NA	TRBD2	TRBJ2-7	TGTGCCAGCTGCCGTTACGGAGGGAGGGTGCACGAGCAGTACTTC	CASCRYGGRVHEQYF
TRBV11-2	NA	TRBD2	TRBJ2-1	TGTGCCAGCATCTCTACCCGTGTGGGACTAGCGGGAGAGGGCACGAAGAATGAGCAGTTCTTC	CASISTRVGLAGEGTKNEQFF
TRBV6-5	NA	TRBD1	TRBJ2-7	TGTGCCAGCAGTGCGCCGGGACAGTGGGATTACGAGCAGTATTTC	CASSAPGQWDYEQYF
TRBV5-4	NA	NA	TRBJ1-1	TGTGCCAGCTATAAGACAGAGGGCGATGACACTGAAGCTTTCTTC	CASYKTEGDDTEAFF
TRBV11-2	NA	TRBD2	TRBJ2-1	TGTACCAGCAGCTTAGGACTAGCGGGAGTGGGCTACAATGAGCAGTCCTTC	CTSSLGLAGVGYNEQSF
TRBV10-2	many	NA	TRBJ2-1	TGCGCCAGCAGTGAAATGGGCGTTAGTTTGGAGCAGTTCTTC	CASSEMGVSLEQFF
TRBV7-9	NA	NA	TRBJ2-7	TGTGCCAGCAGATTAATCGACGGGACATCGAGCTCCTACGAACAGTACTTC	CASRLIDGTSSSYEQYF
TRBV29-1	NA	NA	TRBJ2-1	TGCACCGTTAGCCCAAGCCGCGGCGAGCAGTTCTTC	CTVSPSRGEQFF
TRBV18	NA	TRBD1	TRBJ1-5	TGTGCCAGCTCACCCCACCAGGGGGCGGATCAGCCCCAGCATTTT	CASSPHQGADQPQHF
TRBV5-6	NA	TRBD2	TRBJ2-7	TGTGCCAGCAGCTTGGACGGCGGGGGTTTCAGGTATGAGCAGTACTTC	CASSLDGGGFRYEQYF
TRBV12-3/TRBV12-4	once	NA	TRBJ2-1	TGTGCCAGCAGGGGGGGACGGGGAGCATACAATGAGCAGTGCTTC	CASRGGRGAYNEQCF
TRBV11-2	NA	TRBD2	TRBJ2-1	TGTGCCAGTAGCTTAGGTGGACTAGTCTTCCATAAGCAGTTCTTC	CASSLGGLVFHKQFF
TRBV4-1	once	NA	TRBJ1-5	TGCGCCAGCAGCCCCCCGGGGTATAGCAATCAGCCCCATCACTTT	CASSPPGYSNQPHHF
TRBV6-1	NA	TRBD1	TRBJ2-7	TGTGTCAGCAGTCCCCGGACAGGATTGGATCAGTACTTC	CVSSPRTGLDQYF
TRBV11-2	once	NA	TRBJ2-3	TGTACAAGCAGCCCCGAATTGGGGGCAGATACGCAGTATTTC	CTSSPELGADTQYF
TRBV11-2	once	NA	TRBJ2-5	TGTGCCAGCAGCTTAGATACCGGGGACCGCGGATACTTC	CASSLDTGDRGYF
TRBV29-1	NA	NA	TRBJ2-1	TGCAGCGTTATTGGGTGCAATCGGGTCAATGAGCAGTTCTTC	CSVIGCNRVNEQFF
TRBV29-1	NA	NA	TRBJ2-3	TGCAGCGTTGTCGGTTTGGACCCAAGCACAGATACGCAGTATTTT	CSVVGLDPSTDTQYF
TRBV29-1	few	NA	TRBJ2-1	TGCAGCGTTGAAGGGACTGACTACAATGAGCAGTTCTTC	CSVEGTDYNEQFF
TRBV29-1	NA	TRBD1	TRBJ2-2	TGCAGCGTTGAACCCGGAGGCAGGGTAGGACTCACTCCTCAAAACCCGAACACAGGGGAGCTGTCTTTT	CSVEPGGRVGLTPQNPNTGELSF
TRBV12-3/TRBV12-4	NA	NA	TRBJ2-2	TGTGCCGGCGTGGGCAGGATGGACGGGGAGCTGTTTTTT	CAGVGRMDGELFF
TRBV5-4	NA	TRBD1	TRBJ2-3	TGTACCAGCAGCTCGGGACAGTTGCCTGATACGCAGTATTTT	CTSSSGQLPDTQYF
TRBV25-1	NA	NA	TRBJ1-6	TGTGCCTGCAGTGTTCGGGGAGATAATTCACCCCTCCACTTT	CACSVRGDNSPLHF
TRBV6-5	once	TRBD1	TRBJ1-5	TGTGCCAGCAGCCAAAGACAGGGGGGTCGTCAGCCCAAGCATTTT	CASSQRQGGRQPKHF
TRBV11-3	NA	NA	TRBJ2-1	TGTCCCAGCAGCTTAGAGGGGATTAGCCCTTACAGTGAGCAGTTCTTC	CPSSLEGISPYSEQFF
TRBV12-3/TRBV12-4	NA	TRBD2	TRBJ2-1	TGTGCCAGCAGTACCACTGGGACTAGCAGGAGATACGAGCAGTTCTTC	CASSTTGTSRRYEQFF
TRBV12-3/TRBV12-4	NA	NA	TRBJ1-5	TGTGCCAGCAGTCCTGACAACAATCAGCCCCAACATTTT	CASSPDNNQPQHF
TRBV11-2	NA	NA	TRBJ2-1	TGTGCCAGCGGCTTAGATGGGAACCGTAGTGAGCAGTTCTTC	CASGLDGNRSEQFF
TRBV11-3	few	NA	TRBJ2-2	TGTGCCAGCAGGTTCGAGAGCAACACCGGGGAGCTGTTTTTT	CASRFESNTGELFF
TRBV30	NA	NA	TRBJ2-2	TGTGCTTCGAGTGTACTTCCCGGGGTGGGCGAGCTGTTTTTT	CASSVLPGVGELFF
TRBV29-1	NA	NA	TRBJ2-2	TGCAGCGCTATGACAGGGAGGCTCGGGGACCTGTTTTTT	CSAMTGRLGDLFF
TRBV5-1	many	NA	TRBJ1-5	TGCGCCAGCAGCTTGGCGGCAGACGGGCCCCAGCATTTT	CASSLAADGPQHF
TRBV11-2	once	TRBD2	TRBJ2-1	TGTGCCAGCAGCCCCGCTCTGGTACTAGCGGGAGATAATGAGGAGTTTTTC	CASSPALVLAGDNEEFF
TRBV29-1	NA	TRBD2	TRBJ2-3	TGCAGCGTTGTAACAAGTGGGAGGGCTTTTGGCACACATATGCAGTATTTT	CSVVTSGRAFGTHMQYF
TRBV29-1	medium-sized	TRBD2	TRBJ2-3	TGCAGCGTCGCCTATGGGAGCGGGAGTGCTGATACGCAGTATTTT	CSVAYGSGSADTQYF
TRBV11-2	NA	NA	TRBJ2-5	TGTGCCAGTGGCCCCCCCACCGGAAGCTTGCGGGAGACCCAGTACTTC	CASGPPTGSLRETQYF
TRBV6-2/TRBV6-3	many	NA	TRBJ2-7	TGTGCCAGCAGTTACGGTCCCGCGGGCAGCTCCTACGAGCAGTACTTC	CASSYGPAGSSYEQYF
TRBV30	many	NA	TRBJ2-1	TGTGCCTGGATACGGGAGAACTCCTACAATGAGCAGTTCTTC	CAWIRENSYNEQFF
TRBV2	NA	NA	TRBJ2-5	TGTGCCAGCAGCGGACAGTACCAAAAGACCCAGTACTTC	CASSGQYQKTQYF
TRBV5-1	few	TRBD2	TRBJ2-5	TGCGCCAGCAGCGGGACTAACAGACAAGAGACCCAGTACTTC	CASSGTNRQETQYF